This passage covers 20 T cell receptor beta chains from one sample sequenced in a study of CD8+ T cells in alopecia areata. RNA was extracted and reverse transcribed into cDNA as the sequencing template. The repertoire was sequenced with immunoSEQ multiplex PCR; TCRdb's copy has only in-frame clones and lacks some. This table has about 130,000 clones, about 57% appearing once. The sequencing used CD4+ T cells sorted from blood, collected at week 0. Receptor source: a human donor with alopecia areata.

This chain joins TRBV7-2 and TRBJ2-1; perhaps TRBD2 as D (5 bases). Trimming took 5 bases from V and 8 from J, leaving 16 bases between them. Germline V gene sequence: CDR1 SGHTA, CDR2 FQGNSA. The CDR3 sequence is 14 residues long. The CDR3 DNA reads TGTGCCAGCAGCGAGAGTCACGGGGTCGATGAGCAGTTCTTC. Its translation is CASSESHGVDEQFF. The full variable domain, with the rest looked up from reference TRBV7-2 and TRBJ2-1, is GAGVSQSPSNKVTEKGKDVELRCDPISGHTALYWYRQSLGQGLEFLIYFQGNSAPDKSGLPSDRFSAERTGGSVSTLTIQRTQQEDSAVYLCASSESHGVDEQFFGPGTRLTVL.

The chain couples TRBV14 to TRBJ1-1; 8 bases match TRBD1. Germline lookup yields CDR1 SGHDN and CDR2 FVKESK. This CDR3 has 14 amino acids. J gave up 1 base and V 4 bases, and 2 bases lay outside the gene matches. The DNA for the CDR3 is TGTGCCAGCAGCCCGGGACAGGAGAACACTGAAGCTTTCTTT. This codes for CASSPGQENTEAFF.

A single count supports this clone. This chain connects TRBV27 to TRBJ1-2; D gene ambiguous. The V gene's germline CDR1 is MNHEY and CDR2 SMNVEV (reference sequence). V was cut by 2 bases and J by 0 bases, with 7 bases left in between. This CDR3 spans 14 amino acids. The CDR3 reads CASSLVGANYGYTF. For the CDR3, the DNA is TGTGCCAGCAGTTTAGTCGGAGCTAACTATGGCTACACCTTC.

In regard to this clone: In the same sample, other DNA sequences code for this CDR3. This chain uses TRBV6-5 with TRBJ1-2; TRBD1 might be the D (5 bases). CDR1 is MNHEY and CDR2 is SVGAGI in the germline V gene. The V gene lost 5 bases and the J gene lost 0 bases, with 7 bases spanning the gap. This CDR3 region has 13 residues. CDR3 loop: CASSPTANYGYTF. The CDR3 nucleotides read TGTGCCAGCAGTCCGACAGCTAACTATGGCTACACCTTC.

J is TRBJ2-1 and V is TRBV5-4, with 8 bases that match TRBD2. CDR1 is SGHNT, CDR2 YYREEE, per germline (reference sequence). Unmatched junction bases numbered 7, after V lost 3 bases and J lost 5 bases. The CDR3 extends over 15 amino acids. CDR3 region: CASSWGTSNDNEQFF. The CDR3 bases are TGTGCCAGCAGCTGGGGGACTAGTAATGACAATGAGCAGTTCTTC.

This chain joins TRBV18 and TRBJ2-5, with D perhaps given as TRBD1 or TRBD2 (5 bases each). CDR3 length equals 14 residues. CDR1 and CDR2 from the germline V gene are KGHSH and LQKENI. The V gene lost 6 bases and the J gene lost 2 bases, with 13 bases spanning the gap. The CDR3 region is CASSVLGVQETQYF. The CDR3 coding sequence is TGTGCCAGCTCTGTTCTGGGGGTTCAAGAGACCCAGTACTTC.

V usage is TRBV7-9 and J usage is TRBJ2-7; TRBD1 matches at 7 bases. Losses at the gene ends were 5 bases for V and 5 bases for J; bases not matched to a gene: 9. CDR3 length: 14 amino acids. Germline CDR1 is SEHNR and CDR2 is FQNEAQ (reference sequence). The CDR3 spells CASSRTGVIHEQYF. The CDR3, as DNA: TGTGCCAGCAGCAGAACAGGGGTCATCCACGAGCAGTACTTC.

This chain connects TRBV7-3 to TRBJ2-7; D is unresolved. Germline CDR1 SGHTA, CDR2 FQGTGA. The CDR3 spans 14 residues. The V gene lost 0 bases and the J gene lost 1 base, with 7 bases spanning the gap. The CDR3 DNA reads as TGTGCCAGCAGCTTAACGAAGGGTTCCTACGAGCAGTACTTC. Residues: CASSLTKGSYEQYF.

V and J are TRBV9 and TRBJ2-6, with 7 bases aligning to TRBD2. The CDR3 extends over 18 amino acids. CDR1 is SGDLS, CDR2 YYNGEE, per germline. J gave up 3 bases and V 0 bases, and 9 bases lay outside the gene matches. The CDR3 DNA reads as TGTGCCAGCAGCGTAGTCCCCCCGGGGGGAGGTGGGGCCAACGTCCTGACTTTC. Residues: CASSVVPPGGGGANVLTF. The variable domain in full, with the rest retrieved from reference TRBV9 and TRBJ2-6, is DSGVTQTPKHLITATGQRVTLRCSPRSGDLSVYWYQQSLDQGLQFLIQYYNGEERAKGNILERFSAQQFPDLHSELNLSSLELGDSALYFCASSVVPPGGGGANVLTFGAGSRLTVL.

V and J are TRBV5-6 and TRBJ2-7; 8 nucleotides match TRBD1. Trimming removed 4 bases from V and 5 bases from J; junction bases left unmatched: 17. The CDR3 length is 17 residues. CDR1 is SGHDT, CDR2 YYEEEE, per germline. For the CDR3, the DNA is TGTGCCAGCAGCCCGGGGGTGAGACAGGGGAGTGACAACGAGCAGTACTTC. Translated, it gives CASSPGVRQGSDNEQYF.

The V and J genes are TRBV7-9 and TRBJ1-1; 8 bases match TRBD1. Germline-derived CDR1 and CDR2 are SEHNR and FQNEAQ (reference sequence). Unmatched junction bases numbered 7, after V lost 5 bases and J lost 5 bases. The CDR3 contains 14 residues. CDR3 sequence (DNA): TGTGCCAGCAGCGATCAGGGGGCGAGGACTGAAGCTTTCTTT. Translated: CASSDQGARTEAFF.

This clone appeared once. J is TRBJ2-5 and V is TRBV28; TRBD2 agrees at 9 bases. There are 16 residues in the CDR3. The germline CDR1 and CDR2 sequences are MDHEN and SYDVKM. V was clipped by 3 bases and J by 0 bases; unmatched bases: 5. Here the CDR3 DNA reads TGTGCCAGCAGTTTTGGGACTAGCCTTTACCAAGAGACCCAGTACTTC. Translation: CASSFGTSLYQETQYF.

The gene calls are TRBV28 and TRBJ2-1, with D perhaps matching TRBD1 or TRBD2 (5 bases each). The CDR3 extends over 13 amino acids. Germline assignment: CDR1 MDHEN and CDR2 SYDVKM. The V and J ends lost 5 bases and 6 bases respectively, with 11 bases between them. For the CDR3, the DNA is TGTGCCAGCAGTCTCACAGGAGGCAATGAGCAGTTCTTC. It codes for CASSLTGGNEQFF.

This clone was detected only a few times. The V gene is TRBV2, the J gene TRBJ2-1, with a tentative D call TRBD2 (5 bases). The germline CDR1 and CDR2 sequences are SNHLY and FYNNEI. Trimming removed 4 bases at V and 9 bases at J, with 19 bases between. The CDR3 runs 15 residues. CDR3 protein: CASSVNFLGEGEQFF. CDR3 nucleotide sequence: TGTGCCAGCAGTGTTAACTTCCTGGGCGAGGGTGAGCAGTTCTTC.

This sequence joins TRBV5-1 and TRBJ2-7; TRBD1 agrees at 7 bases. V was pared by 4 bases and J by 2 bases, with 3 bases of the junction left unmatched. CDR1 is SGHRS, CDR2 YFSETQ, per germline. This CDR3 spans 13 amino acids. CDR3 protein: CASSVGQPYEQYF. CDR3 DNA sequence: TGCGCCAGCAGCGTGGGACAGCCCTACGAGCAGTACTTC.

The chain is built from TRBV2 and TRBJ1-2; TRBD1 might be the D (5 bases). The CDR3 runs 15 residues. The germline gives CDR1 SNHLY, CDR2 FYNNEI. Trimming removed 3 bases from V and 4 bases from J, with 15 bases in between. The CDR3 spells CASSDLQGLAYGYTF. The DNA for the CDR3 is TGTGCCAGCAGTGATTTGCAGGGTCTCGCCTATGGCTACACCTTC.

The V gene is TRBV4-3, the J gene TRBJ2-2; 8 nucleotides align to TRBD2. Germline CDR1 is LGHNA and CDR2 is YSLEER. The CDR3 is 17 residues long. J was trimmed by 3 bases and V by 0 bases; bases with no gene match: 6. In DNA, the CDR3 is TGCGCCAGCAGCCAAGATGCACTAGCGGTTGACACCGGGGAGCTGTTTTTT. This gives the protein CASSQDALAVDTGELFF.

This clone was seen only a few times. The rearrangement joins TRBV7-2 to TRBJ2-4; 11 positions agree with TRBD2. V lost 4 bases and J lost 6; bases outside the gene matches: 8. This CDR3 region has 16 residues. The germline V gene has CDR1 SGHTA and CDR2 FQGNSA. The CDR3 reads CASSSFSGRVVNIQYF. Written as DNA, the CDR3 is TGTGCCAGCAGCTCGTTTAGCGGGAGGGTAGTAAACATTCAGTACTTC.

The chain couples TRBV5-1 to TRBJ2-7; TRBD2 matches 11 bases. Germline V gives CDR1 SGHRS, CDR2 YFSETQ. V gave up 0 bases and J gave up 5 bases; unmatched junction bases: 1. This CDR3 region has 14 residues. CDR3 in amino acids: CASSLALAGDEQYF. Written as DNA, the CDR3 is TGCGCCAGCAGCTTGGCACTAGCGGGAGACGAGCAGTACTTC.

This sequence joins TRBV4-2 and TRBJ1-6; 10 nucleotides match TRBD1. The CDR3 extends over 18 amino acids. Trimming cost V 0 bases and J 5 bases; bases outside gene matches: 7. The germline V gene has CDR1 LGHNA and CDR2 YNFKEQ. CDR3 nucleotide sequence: TGTGCCAGCAGCCAAGATTGGGGTGGGACAGGGGATAATTCACCCCTCCACTTT. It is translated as CASSQDWGGTGDNSPLHF.